What follows is one T cell receptor beta chain and its context. This sample was taken from a study of T cell changes during pregnancy in multiple sclerosis. Sequencing used immunoSEQ multiplex PCR; TCRdb keeps in-frame clones, though not all of them. This table holds 20,000 to 25,000 clones, less than 95% found once. V trimming: 1 base; J trimming: 4 bases; junction bases outside the gene matches: 3. This CDR3 comprises 15 residues. From germline, CDR1 is SGHRS and CDR2 YFSETQ. The input for sequencing was CD4+ T cells from peripheral blood mononuclear cells, taken in the third trimester of pregnancy. The sequence was obtained from a female donor with multiple sclerosis, enrolled in a pregnancy study. The V gene is TRBV5-1, the J gene TRBJ2-1; 9 bases match TRBD2. CDR3 nucleotides: TGCGCCAGCAGCTTGTCTAGCGGGGTTTACAATGAGCAGTTCTTC. It yields the protein CASSLSSGVYNEQFF.